Detailed here is one T cell receptor beta chain. As yet, its antigen is unknown. This sample is part of a study of T cell responses to AZD1222 COVID-19 vaccine. Study-wide results and limits: Spike-specific TCR breadth and depth grew following two AZD1222 doses. Donors skewed white British and female; clonal diversity was possibly underestimated. Spike regions recognized by vaccine-associated CD4 TCRs spanned the protein, led by 160-218 and 743-854.

The CDR3 has 12 residues. CDR1 and CDR2 (germline): MNHNS, SASEGT. V lost 3 bases, J lost 4 bases, and 4 bases lay in between. Pooling of second doses given at about 4 or about 12 weeks was done. The method was immunoSEQ multiplex PCR; TCRdb's version includes in-frame clones alone and lacks a portion of them. The sample gives about 140,000 clones, approximately 92% of which show up once; around 7.1% is in the top ten. The chain uses TRBV6-1 and TRBJ1-5; D unclear. The sequences come from peripheral blood, collected 28 days after the second AZD1222 dose. The TCR sequence derives from an adult who received the AZD1222 COVID-19 vaccine. The CDR3 coding sequence is TGTGCCAGCAGTGAGTTGAATCAGCCCCAGCATTTT. It encodes CASSELNQPQHF.